Listed below are T cell receptor beta chains from one sample, sequenced in a study of blood T cell repertoires in COVID-19. TCRdb's table, derived via immunoSEQ multiplex PCR, lists solely in-frame clones and lacks some. The sample carries a few hundred thousand clones, nearly 90% recorded once. Material: PBMCs or T cells enriched from blood (not recorded which). These receptors were taken from a man aged 25-45 years who had been exposed to COVID-19. Each CDR3 is given with its conserved first and last residue. A D gene is named only where the DNA matches it firmly. Not all rows give a size; the values are once, few, many and, for expanded clones, a class.

j_call clone_size d_call v_call cdr3_aa cdr3_nt
TRBJ2-2 - TRBD1 TRBV10-3 CAISEPTGPGELFF TGTGCCATCAGTGAGCCGACAGGGCCCGGGGAGCTGTTTTTT
TRBJ2-7 few - TRBV20-1 CSASILAGTLEQYF TGCAGTGCTAGTATTCTGGCGGGCACCCTCGAGCAGTACTTC
TRBJ1-4 few - TRBV7-2 CASSPSRATNEKLFF TGTGCCAGCAGCCCCTCCCGCGCAACTAATGAAAAACTGTTTTTT
TRBJ2-5 - - TRBV9 CASSVGNSQETQYF TGTGCCAGCAGCGTAGGTAACAGTCAAGAGACCCAGTACTTC
TRBJ2-5 few TRBD2 TRBV19 CASSIEGGSRGFETQYF TGTGCCAGTAGTATAGAGGGAGGGAGTCGGGGGTTTGAGACCCAGTACTTC
TRBJ1-6 - - TRBV9 CASSEHRSSNSPLHF TGTGCCAGCAGCGAACACAGGTCAAGTAATTCACCCCTCCACTTT
TRBJ2-2 - TRBD2 TRBV6-5 CASMRGFGTGELFF TGTGCCAGTATGCGGGGGTTCGGCACCGGGGAGCTGTTTTTT
TRBJ1-3 - TRBD1 TRBV12-5 CASVTSPRDKGQSNSGNTIYF TGTGCTAGTGTCACCTCCCCCCGGGATAAGGGACAGTCGAACTCTGGAAACACCATATATTTT
TRBJ1-1 - - TRBV5-4 CASSLRGGTEAFF TGTGCCAGCAGCCTGAGAGGAGGCACTGAAGCTTTCTTT
TRBJ2-7 once - TRBV6-2/TRBV6-3 CASSYPGAEQYF TGTGCCAGCAGTTACCCTGGGGCCGAGCAGTACTTC
TRBJ2-7 once - TRBV12-3/TRBV12-4 CASSRDSYEQYF TGTGCCAGCAGTCGGGACTCCTACGAGCAGTACTTC
TRBJ2-1 - TRBD2 TRBV4-3 CASSQDGGLAAGYNEQFF TGCGCCAGCAGCCAAGATGGGGGACTAGCGGCTGGGTACAATGAGCAGTTCTTC
TRBJ2-5 - TRBD2 TRBV7-6 CASSPVSTFLAGRETQYF TGTGCCAGCAGCCCCGTATCCACCTTCCTAGCGGGGCGGGAGACCCAGTACTTC
TRBJ1-2 - TRBD1 TRBV6-5 CASRRARDRGYTF TGTGCCAGCAGAAGGGCCCGGGACAGGGGCTACACCTTC
TRBJ2-7 - - TRBV5-6 CASSYGYEQYF TGTGCCAGCAGCTACGGTTACGAGCAGTACTTC
TRBJ1-5 - - TRBV10-2 CASSESGAGQPQHF TGCGCCAGCAGTGAGTCAGGGGCTGGACAGCCCCAGCATTTT
TRBJ1-5 - - TRBV30 CACGLREDQPQHF TGTGCCTGTGGTCTCAGGGAGGATCAGCCCCAGCATTTT
TRBJ2-7 once TRBD1 TRBV6-7 CASSYSTGRREQYF TGTGCCAGCAGTTACTCGACAGGGCGTCGCGAGCAGTACTTC
TRBJ2-7 - TRBD1 TRBV3-1/TRBV3-2 CASSPERGQGAQEQYF TGTGCCAGCAGTCCCGAGAGGGGACAGGGGGCTCAGGAGCAGTACTTC
TRBJ2-5 - - TRBV5-4 CASSFSGTGETQYF TGTGCCAGCAGCTTTTCAGGGACTGGAGAGACCCAGTACTTC
TRBJ2-7 - - TRBV20-1 CSASGRPTGTEQYF TGCAGTGCTAGTGGACGCCCGACCGGGACTGAGCAGTACTTC
TRBJ1-5 - - TRBV4-1 CASSQEAGGNQPQHF TGCGCCAGCAGCCAAGAAGCGGGGGGCAATCAGCCCCAGCATTTT
TRBJ1-5 - - TRBV12-3/TRBV12-4 CASSPQGDQPQHF TGTGCCAGCAGTCCCCAGGGTGATCAGCCCCAGCATTTT
TRBJ1-6 - - TRBV5-5 CASSLGRAYNSPLHF TGTGCCAGCAGCTTAGGCAGGGCCTATAATTCACCCCTCCACTTT
TRBJ1-1 - - TRBV2 CASSDVRGNTEAFF TGTGCCAGCAGTGATGTAAGGGGAAACACTGAAGCTTTCTTT
TRBJ1-6 - TRBD1 TRBV7-9 CASSSEGQASPLHF TGTGCCAGCAGCTCGGAGGGACAGGCTTCACCCCTCCACTTT
TRBJ1-4 once - TRBV4-3 CASSQDPGTNEKLFF TGCGCCAGCAGCCAAGATCCGGGGACTAATGAAAAACTGTTTTTT
TRBJ2-5 - - TRBV11-3 CASSLSAGSETQYF TGTGCCAGCAGCCTCTCCGCGGGGTCAGAGACCCAGTACTTC
TRBJ2-3 - - TRBV4-1 CASSQDRRGSDTQYF TGCGCCAGCAGCCAAGATCGGAGGGGTTCAGATACGCAGTATTTT
TRBJ2-2 - - TRBV29-1 CSVEKAGTNTGELFF TGCAGCGTTGAGAAGGCGGGAACAAACACCGGGGAGCTGTTTTTT
TRBJ2-1 - TRBD2 TRBV7-2 CASSLPGGAHNEQFF TGTGCCAGCAGCTTACCCGGGGGGGCGCACAATGAGCAGTTCTTC
TRBJ2-1 - TRBD2 TRBV7-9 CASSKGLATTGGWFF TGTGCCAGCAGCAAGGGCCTTGCAACTACGGGAGGGTGGTTCTTC
TRBJ2-7 - TRBD1 TRBV7-9 CASGPLQGSYEQYF TGTGCCAGCGGACCGCTACAGGGGTCCTACGAGCAGTACTTC
TRBJ2-7 - - TRBV21-1 CATSNDTTYEQYF TGTGCCACCTCGAACGACACAACCTACGAGCAGTACTTC
TRBJ2-1 - TRBD2 TRBV7-8 CASSPSGGLATYNEQFF TGTGCCAGCAGCCCCAGCGGAGGACTAGCGACTTACAATGAGCAGTTCTTC
TRBJ1-6 - - TRBV19 CASSPPGLSPLHF TGTGCCAGTAGTCCCCCGGGACTTTCACCCCTCCACTTT
TRBJ1-1 - - TRBV19 CASSQGRDTEAFF TGTGCCAGTAGCCAAGGTCGGGACACTGAAGCTTTCTTT
TRBJ1-4 once - TRBV7-9 CASSLVLDWGEKLFF TGTGCCAGCAGCTTAGTCCTGGACTGGGGAGAAAAACTGTTTTTT
TRBJ2-1 - - TRBV20-1 CSPYSGFEQFF TGCAGTCCTTATTCAGGGTTTGAGCAGTTCTTC
TRBJ1-5 - - TRBV30 CAWKAGNQPQHF TGTGCCTGGAAGGCAGGGAATCAGCCCCAGCATTTT
TRBJ2-5 - - TRBV27 CASSSLSGLPNTQETQYF TGTGCCAGCAGTTCTCTCTCGGGTCTACCTAATACCCAAGAGACCCAGTACTTC
TRBJ2-5 - TRBD2 TRBV12-3/TRBV12-4 CASYSGGQETQYF TGTGCCAGCTACAGCGGGGGGCAAGAGACCCAGTACTTC
TRBJ2-7 - TRBD1 TRBV28 CASSAWDRGDEQYF TGTGCCAGCAGTGCGTGGGACAGGGGAGACGAGCAGTACTTC
TRBJ2-7 once TRBD2 TRBV12-5 CASGLGTGGRYEQYF TGTGCTAGTGGTTTGGGCACGGGGGGGCGCTACGAGCAGTACTTC
TRBJ2-6 - - TRBV27 CATSEGVTGANVLTF TGTGCCACATCTGAGGGGGTTACTGGGGCCAACGTCCTGACTTTC
TRBJ1-2 - TRBD1 TRBV11-2 CASSRQGARPSYGYTF TGTGCCAGCAGTCGCCAGGGGGCGAGGCCTAGCTATGGCTACACCTTC
TRBJ1-3 - - TRBV4-1 CASSQDQRGTSGNTIYF TGCGCCAGCAGCCAAGATCAGCGGGGGACATCTGGAAACACCATATATTTT
TRBJ1-2 - - TRBV4-1 CASSQVGGVRDGYTF TGCGCCAGCAGCCAAGTGGGGGGGGTGAGGGATGGCTACACCTTC
TRBJ2-7 - - TRBV7-2 CASSLDGISYEQYF TGTGCCAGCAGCTTAGACGGTATCTCCTACGAGCAGTACTTC
TRBJ2-5 - TRBD2 TRBV3-1/TRBV3-2 CASSQGIAGGGETQYF TGTGCCAGCAGCCAAGGGATAGCGGGGGGGGGAGAGACCCAGTACTTC
TRBJ2-7 - TRBD1 TRBV5-1 CASSWTGPYEQYF TGCGCCAGCAGCTGGACAGGCCCCTACGAGCAGTACTTC
TRBJ2-7 - TRBD1 TRBV4-3 CASSHRDRAYEQYF TGCGCCAGCAGCCACAGGGACAGGGCCTACGAGCAGTACTTC
TRBJ2-1 - TRBD2 TRBV7-2 CASSLVSGGAYNEQFF TGTGCCAGCAGCTTAGTCAGCGGGGGGGCCTACAATGAGCAGTTCTTC
TRBJ1-5 - - TRBV19 CASSIWVSQPQHF TGTGCCAGTAGTATCTGGGTTAGCCAGCCCCAGCATTTT
TRBJ1-2 - - TRBV5-6 CASSLPQTRYGYTF TGTGCCAGCAGTCTACCCCAGACTAGATATGGCTACACCTTC
TRBJ2-5 - - TRBV4-3 CASSQDRLGQETQYF TGCGCCAGCAGCCAAGATCGTCTCGGTCAAGAGACCCAGTACTTC
TRBJ1-5 once - TRBV7-6 CASSLRVGALEPQHF TGTGCCAGCAGCTTACGGGTAGGGGCCCTAGAGCCCCAGCATTTT
TRBJ1-1 - - TRBV11-3 CASSLQGPNTEAFF TGTGCCAGCAGCTTACAGGGGCCGAACACTGAAGCTTTCTTT
TRBJ2-2 - - TRBV5-1 CASSLKQILSGGELFF TGCGCCAGCAGCTTGAAGCAGATACTCTCGGGCGGGGAGCTGTTTTTT
TRBJ1-2 - - TRBV20-1 CSASEQAVVDYGYTF TGCAGTGCTAGTGAGCAGGCCGTTGTTGACTATGGCTACACCTTC